Detailed here is one TCR beta chain. Sequencing was performed with immunoSEQ multiplex PCR; in TCRdb, only in-frame clones are kept and a portion is missing. The table includes 30,000 to 40,000 clones, approximately 82% detected once. This record comes from a study of PD-L1 blockade in urothelial cancer. Samples were collected from each patient before treatment and during treatment. Each patient gave between 1 and 8 of them in total. The sequences come from PBMCs, collected around atezolizumab (anti-PD-L1) treatment. The receptor's source is a man aged 55-75 years with urothelial cancer.

CDR3 in amino acids: CASSVQGARTEAFF. CDR3 nucleotides: TGTGCCAGCAGTGTGCAGGGGGCGCGAACTGAAGCTTTCTTT. The rearrangement uses TRBV28 and TRBJ1-1, with 8 bases aligning to TRBD1. The CDR3 covers 14 residues. V shed 5 bases and J 5 bases; nucleotides not matched to a gene: 7. Germline V gene lookup returns CDR1 MDHEN and CDR2 SYDVKM.